Listed below are T cell receptor beta chains from one sample, sequenced in a study of cytomegalovirus exposure and HLA in healthy donors. Using immunoSEQ multiplex PCR, the repertoire was profiled, and TCRdb retains in-frame clones only, with some absent. The table has some 190,000 clones, over 70% seen once; the top ten hold about 1.5%. Sample: PBMCs. All receptors come from a man aged 18 to 29 in good health and CMV-seronegative. The CDR3 runs from the conserved cysteine through the conserved F or W. Each record gives: D gene, V gene, clone size, J gene, CDR3 protein, CDR3 DNA. The D gene is left open where the match is weak. For some rows the clone size is stated as once, few or many, or as a class when expanded; others skip it.

TRBD1	TRBV5-6	-	TRBJ1-2	CASSFSDRGTNYGYTF	TGTGCCAGCAGCTTTTCCGACAGGGGCACTAACTATGGCTACACCTTC
TRBD2	TRBV27	-	TRBJ2-7	CASRPGLARNYEQYF	TGTGCCAGCAGGCCGGGACTAGCGAGAAACTACGAGCAGTACTTC
-	TRBV25-1	-	TRBJ1-1	CASSGSGIKPAEAFF	TGTGCCAGCAGTGGATCAGGGATAAAGCCCGCTGAAGCTTTCTTT
-	TRBV12-1	-	TRBJ2-2	CASSFFAKSTGELFF	TGTGCCAGCAGCTTTTTTGCCAAGAGCACCGGGGAGCTGTTTTTT
TRBD1	TRBV6-1	-	TRBJ2-7	CASSDARRGRSYEQYF	TGTGCCAGCAGTGATGCTCGCAGGGGGCGTTCCTACGAGCAGTACTTC
-	TRBV18	-	TRBJ1-1	CASSRSAGRSTEAFF	TGTGCCAGCTCCAGAAGCGCGGGTCGAAGCACTGAAGCTTTCTTT
-	TRBV15	-	TRBJ2-3	CATRTGLLTDTQYF	TGTGCCACTAGAACGGGACTCCTCACAGATACGCAGTATTTT
-	TRBV5-1	-	TRBJ2-7	CASSLQNSYEQYF	TGCGCCAGCAGCTTGCAAAACTCCTACGAGCAGTACTTC
-	TRBV30	-	TRBJ2-3	CAWSVPGWDTQYF	TGTGCCTGGAGTGTCCCAGGGTGGGATACGCAGTATTTT
TRBD2	TRBV9	-	TRBJ2-3	CASGAGGRSDTQYF	TGTGCCAGCGGGGCGGGAGGGCGCTCAGATACGCAGTATTTT
TRBD2	TRBV9	few	TRBJ2-1	CASSISGGAYEQFF	TGTGCCAGCAGCATTAGCGGGGGGGCTTATGAGCAGTTCTTC
-	TRBV7-9	-	TRBJ1-1	CASSVFRNMNTEAFF	TGTGCCAGCAGCGTATTCAGAAATATGAACACTGAAGCTTTCTTT
-	TRBV4-1	-	TRBJ1-6	CASSQKTGAFNSPLHF	TGCGCCAGCAGCCAGAAGACAGGAGCTTTTAATTCACCCCTCCACTTT
-	TRBV27	-	TRBJ1-2	CASSPPDRRGYTF	TGTGCCAGCAGTCCTCCCGACAGGCGTGGCTACACCTTC
TRBD2	TRBV6-1	-	TRBJ2-7	CASEPKRGSTASLSF	TGTGCCAGCGAGCCCAAGCGGGGGTCTACAGCCTCCCTATCCTTC
-	TRBV13	-	TRBJ2-7	CASSPEWGPDEQYF	TGTGCCAGCAGCCCCGAGTGGGGGCCGGACGAGCAGTACTTC
TRBD1	TRBV7-9	once	TRBJ2-7	CASSTGGQALYEQYF	TGTGCCAGCAGCACCGGTGGACAGGCCCTCTACGAGCAGTACTTC
TRBD1	TRBV19	-	TRBJ1-3	CASSMGRGPGNTIYF	TGTGCCAGTAGTATGGGCAGGGGGCCAGGAAACACCATATATTTT
-	TRBV27	-	TRBJ2-7	CASRSGGAGQHEQYF	TGTGCCAGCAGATCTGGAGGAGCCGGTCAACACGAGCAGTACTTC
TRBD2	TRBV7-2	-	TRBJ2-3	CASSLRTSGLTDTQYF	TGTGCCAGCAGCCTCCGGACTAGCGGACTCACAGATACGCAGTATTTT
-	TRBV6-6	-	TRBJ1-5	CASSYSVENNQPQHF	TGTGCCAGCAGTTACTCCGTAGAAAACAATCAGCCCCAGCATTTT
-	TRBV19	-	TRBJ2-7	CASSTSFTGKRGEQYF	TGTGCCAGTAGTACCTCCTTCACAGGGAAAAGGGGTGAGCAGTACTTC
-	TRBV15	-	TRBJ1-4	CATSRDKRAYNEKLFF	TGTGCCACCAGCAGAGATAAGAGGGCATATAATGAAAAACTGTTTTTT
-	TRBV7-9	-	TRBJ1-1	CASSLLGVNTEAFF	TGTGCCAGCAGCTTATTGGGCGTGAACACTGAAGCTTTCTTT
-	TRBV7-3	few	TRBJ1-6	CASSPRPDSPLHF	TGTGCCAGCAGCCCGAGGCCAGATTCACCCCTCCACTTT
-	TRBV4-3	few	TRBJ1-3	CASSPGRQGTIGTIYF	TGCGCCAGCAGCCCTGGCAGGCAGGGGACTATCGGCACCATATATTTT
TRBD1	TRBV4-3	-	TRBJ1-5	CASSPGQGGNQPQHF	TGCGCCAGCAGCCCTGGACAGGGGGGCAATCAGCCCCAGCATTTT
-	TRBV10-3	-	TRBJ2-7	CAISESAGPSEQYF	TGTGCCATCAGTGAGTCGGCAGGCCCCAGCGAGCAGTACTTC
-	TRBV11-2	-	TRBJ2-7	CASSQYYEQYF	TGTGCCAGCAGCCAGTACTACGAGCAGTACTTC
TRBD1	TRBV7-9	-	TRBJ1-1	CASSWGQTNTEAFF	TGTGCCAGCAGCTGGGGACAGACAAACACTGAAGCTTTCTTT
TRBD2	TRBV10-3	-	TRBJ2-3	CATTSGSKTDTQYF	TGTGCCACGACTAGCGGGAGTAAAACAGATACGCAGTATTTT
TRBD2	TRBV25-1	-	TRBJ2-1	CASSALAGGQSYNEQFF	TGTGCCAGCAGTGCGCTAGCGGGGGGGCAATCCTACAATGAGCAGTTCTTC
TRBD2	TRBV9	-	TRBJ2-3	CASSAYPTSGSTDTQYF	TGTGCCAGCAGCGCGTACCCTACTAGCGGGAGCACAGATACGCAGTATTTT
TRBD1	TRBV7-9	-	TRBJ2-3	CASSPLRQGPLTDTQYF	TGTGCCAGCAGTCCACTCAGACAGGGGCCTCTCACAGATACGCAGTATTTT
TRBD1	TRBV2	-	TRBJ2-7	CASRLSTDRSSYEQYF	TGTGCCAGCCGACTTTCCACGGACAGGAGCTCCTACGAGCAGTACTTC
-	TRBV5-1	-	TRBJ2-5	CASSFGPQETQYF	TGCGCCAGCAGCTTCGGTCCCCAAGAGACCCAGTACTTC
-	TRBV19	-	TRBJ1-2	CASATGIGGYTF	TGTGCCAGTGCCACAGGGATAGGAGGCTACACCTTC
-	TRBV9	-	TRBJ2-5	CASSVGMRGGGQETQYF	TGTGCCAGCAGCGTAGGAATGCGAGGTGGGGGGCAAGAGACCCAGTACTTC
TRBD1	TRBV5-4	-	TRBJ1-1	CASTAGGQINTEAFF	TGTGCCAGCACCGCAGGGGGGCAGATAAACACTGAAGCTTTCTTT
-	TRBV20-1	-	TRBJ1-2	CSARQGSGYTF	TGCAGTGCTAGACAGGGCTCTGGCTACACCTTC
-	TRBV30	-	TRBJ2-2	CAWSTVNTGELFF	TGTGCCTGGAGTACGGTGAACACCGGGGAGCTGTTTTTT
TRBD1	TRBV29-1	-	TRBJ1-1	CSVSRGTGITEAFF	TGCAGCGTTTCCAGAGGGACAGGGATCACTGAAGCTTTCTTT
-	TRBV7-3	-	TRBJ2-7	CASAPGQGKGSYEQYF	TGTGCCAGCGCGCCGGGTCAGGGGAAGGGCTCCTACGAGCAGTACTTC
TRBD1	TRBV13	few	TRBJ2-7	CASSSRTGLSIPLTYEQYF	TGTGCCAGCAGCTCCAGGACAGGGTTATCTATCCCTTTAACCTACGAGCAGTACTTC
-	TRBV28	-	TRBJ1-4	CASSTGGEKLFF	TGTGCCAGTTCCACGGGGGGTGAAAAACTGTTTTTT